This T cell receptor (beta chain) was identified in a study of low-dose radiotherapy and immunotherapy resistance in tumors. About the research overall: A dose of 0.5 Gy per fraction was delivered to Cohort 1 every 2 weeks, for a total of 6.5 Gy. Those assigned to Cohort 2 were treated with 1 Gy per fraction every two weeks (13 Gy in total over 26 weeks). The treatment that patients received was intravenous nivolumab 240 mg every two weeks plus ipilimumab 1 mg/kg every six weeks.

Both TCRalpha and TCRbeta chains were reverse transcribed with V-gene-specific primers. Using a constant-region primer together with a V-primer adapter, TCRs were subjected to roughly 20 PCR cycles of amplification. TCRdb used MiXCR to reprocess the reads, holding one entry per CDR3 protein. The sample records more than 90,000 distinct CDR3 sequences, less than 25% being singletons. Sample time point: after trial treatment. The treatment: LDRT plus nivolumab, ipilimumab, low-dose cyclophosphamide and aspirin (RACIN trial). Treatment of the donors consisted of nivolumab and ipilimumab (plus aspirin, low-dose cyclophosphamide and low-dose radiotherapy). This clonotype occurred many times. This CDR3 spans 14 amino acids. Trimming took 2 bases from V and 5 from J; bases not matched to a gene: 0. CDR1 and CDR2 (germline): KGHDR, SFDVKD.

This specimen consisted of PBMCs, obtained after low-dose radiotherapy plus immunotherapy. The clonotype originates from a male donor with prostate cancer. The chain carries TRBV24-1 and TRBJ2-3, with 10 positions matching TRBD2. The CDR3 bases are TGTGCCACCAGTGATTGGACTAGCGGAGATACGCAGTATTTT. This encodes CATSDWTSGDTQYF.